This T cell receptor beta chain is drawn from a study of blood T cells in healthy people across ages. Next came a second PCR, run for roughly 6 to 11 cycles, which used a sample-barcoded 5' primer along with a J-beta primer mix. TCRdb recomputed calls from the 5' RACE reads with MiXCR, one row per CDR3 protein. The sample lists about 930,000 distinct CDR3 sequences, approximately 32% seen once, with roughly a tenth in the top ten. This clonotype came up a few times. These data also featured in a second study, about T cells of mothers and their children. That paper states: Per mother, over 9 million TCR beta CDR3 reads were obtained; per child, roughly 2.8 million.

The receptor was isolated from a woman between 40 and 55 years old in good health. The specimen was blood.

The CDR3: CAWKGGGSYEQYF. The DNA for the CDR3 is TGTGCCTGGAAGGGGGGGGGGTCCTACGAGCAGTACTTC. The V call is TRBV30, the J call TRBJ2-7, with D perhaps matching TRBD2 (7 bases). The CDR3 is 13 residues long. Germline V lookup: CDR1 GTSNPN, CDR2 SVGIG (reference sequence). V was clipped by 4 bases and J by 1 base, with 11 bases between them.